A selection of T cell receptor beta chains follows, all from one sample in a study of cytomegalovirus exposure and HLA in healthy donors. Assay: immunoSEQ multiplex PCR; the TCRdb copy retains only in-frame clones and omits some. The data hold 120,000 or so clones, with 75% to 85% observed a single time. The sequencing input was PBMCs. The receptor set was obtained from a male donor in good health and CMV-seronegative. CDR3s include the opening cysteine and the closing phenylalanine or tryptophan. A D gene is named only where the DNA matches it firmly. Size values are once, few and many counts, or a class for expanded clones, and some rows have none.

J: TRBJ1-2
size: -
V: TRBV27
D: -
DNA: TGTGCCAGCAGTTTATCCCCAGGGGTCTATGGCTACACCTTC
CDR3: CASSLSPGVYGYTF

J: TRBJ1-4
size: -
V: TRBV6-6
D: -
DNA: TGTGCCAGCACAGGCAGGGGTGAAAAACTGTTTTTT
CDR3: CASTGRGEKLFF

J: TRBJ1-1
size: few
V: TRBV5-1
D: -
DNA: TGCGCCAGCAGCTTGGTTTCAGGGCGGAACACTGAAGCTTTCTTT
CDR3: CASSLVSGRNTEAFF

J: TRBJ2-1
size: once
V: TRBV2
D: -
DNA: TGTGCCAGTAGGGAGAGCTCCTACAATGAGCAGTTCTTC
CDR3: CASRESSYNEQFF

J: TRBJ2-3
size: -
V: TRBV11-2
D: -
DNA: TGTGCCAGCAGCCCACTAAGCACAGATACGCAGTATTTT
CDR3: CASSPLSTDTQYF

J: TRBJ1-2
size: -
V: TRBV6-6
D: -
DNA: TGTGCCAGCAGGACGGGGGGGGGCGCCTTTGGCTACACCTTC
CDR3: CASRTGGGAFGYTF

J: TRBJ2-5
size: once
V: TRBV30
D: TRBD2
DNA: TGTGCCTGGAGTGTTGGAACTAGCGGAGAGACCCAGTACTTC
CDR3: CAWSVGTSGETQYF

J: TRBJ2-3
size: once
V: TRBV10-1
D: TRBD1
DNA: TGCGCCAGCAGTGATCAGGGGGCAAGCGCTCCGTATTTT
CDR3: CASSDQGASAPYF

J: TRBJ1-1
size: -
V: TRBV7-8
D: -
DNA: TGTGCCAGCAGCTTGGACAGTTCTGAAGCTTTCTTT
CDR3: CASSLDSSEAFF

J: TRBJ1-2
size: -
V: TRBV6-5
D: -
DNA: TGTGCCAGCAGCGAGATCGACAGGCATGGCTACACCTTC
CDR3: CASSEIDRHGYTF

J: TRBJ2-7
size: -
V: TRBV6-5
D: TRBD1
DNA: TGTGCCAGCAGTGTGGACAGGGGAGGGTACGAGCAGTACTTC
CDR3: CASSVDRGGYEQYF

J: TRBJ2-2
size: -
V: TRBV27
D: TRBD1
DNA: TGTGCCAGCAGTTTATCGGTCCGGGACAGGGGTTGGGTCGGGGAGCTGTTTTTT
CDR3: CASSLSVRDRGWVGELFF

J: TRBJ1-1
size: -
V: TRBV5-6
D: -
DNA: TGTGCCAGCAGCTTCGGGAGGGGGGCCACTGAAGCTTTCTTT
CDR3: CASSFGRGATEAFF

J: TRBJ1-1
size: -
V: TRBV11-2
D: -
DNA: TGTGCCAGCAGCGTAGGACAGCCGAACACTGAAGCTTTCTTT
CDR3: CASSVGQPNTEAFF

J: TRBJ2-2
size: -
V: TRBV27
D: TRBD1
DNA: TGTGCCAGCCGGACAGGGTTGACCGGGGAGCTGTTTTTT
CDR3: CASRTGLTGELFF

J: TRBJ2-3
size: -
V: TRBV9
D: TRBD2
DNA: TGTGCCAGCAGCCCCGGGACTAGCGGGAGCGTGGATACGCAGTATTTT
CDR3: CASSPGTSGSVDTQYF

J: TRBJ2-3
size: -
V: TRBV18
D: -
DNA: TGTGCCAGCTCACCACCCAACAGGGGCACAGATACGCAGTATTTT
CDR3: CASSPPNRGTDTQYF

J: TRBJ1-4
size: once
V: TRBV7-9
D: TRBD1
DNA: TGTGCCAGCAGCCGGGACAGGGGAAATGAAAAACTGTTTTTT
CDR3: CASSRDRGNEKLFF

J: TRBJ2-7
size: -
V: TRBV11-1
D: TRBD1
DNA: TGTGCCAGCAGCTTCCGAGCAGGGGGTTCCTACGAGCAGTACTTC
CDR3: CASSFRAGGSYEQYF

J: TRBJ2-1
size: -
V: TRBV19
D: -
DNA: TGTGCCAGTAGTACGACTAGGTATGAGCAGTTCTTC
CDR3: CASSTTRYEQFF

J: TRBJ2-5
size: -
V: TRBV1
D: -
DNA: TGCACCAGCAGCCAAGGGGGCGGGAGAACACAAGAGACCCAGTACTTC
CDR3: CTSSQGGGRTQETQYF

J: TRBJ1-1
size: -
V: TRBV19
D: -
DNA: TGTGCCAGTAGTCAGGGTAGAGCTGAAGCTTTCTTT
CDR3: CASSQGRAEAFF

J: TRBJ2-7
size: -
V: TRBV27
D: TRBD1
DNA: TGTGCCAGCAGTACGGACAGGGGCTCCTACGAGCAGTACTTC
CDR3: CASSTDRGSYEQYF

J: TRBJ1-1
size: -
V: TRBV4-1
D: -
DNA: TGCGCCAGCAGCCAAGTAGGGGCCTTACCTGGGGCTTTCTTT
CDR3: CASSQVGALPGAFF

J: TRBJ1-1
size: -
V: TRBV19
D: -
DNA: TGTGCCAGTAGCCCGACAGGCACTGAAGCTTTCTTT
CDR3: CASSPTGTEAFF

J: TRBJ1-5
size: few
V: TRBV10-3
D: TRBD1
DNA: TGTGCCATCAGTGAGTCACAGGGGAATCAGCCCCAGCATTTT
CDR3: CAISESQGNQPQHF

J: TRBJ2-2
size: -
V: TRBV10-3
D: TRBD1
DNA: TGTGCCATCAGTGAGAAAACAGGGGGCGCCGGCGGGGAGCTGTTTTTT
CDR3: CAISEKTGGAGGELFF

J: TRBJ1-4
size: -
V: TRBV10-1
D: -
DNA: TGCGCCAGCAGTGAGACAACAGGAGAAAAACTGTTTTTT
CDR3: CASSETTGEKLFF

J: TRBJ1-4
size: -
V: TRBV30
D: -
DNA: TGTGCCTGGAGGGGCAGGGGTTCCAATGAAAAACTGTTTTTT
CDR3: CAWRGRGSNEKLFF

J: TRBJ1-2
size: -
V: TRBV30
D: -
DNA: TGTGCCTGGTCTGCGACTTCATATGGCTACACCTTC
CDR3: CAWSATSYGYTF

J: TRBJ1-2
size: -
V: TRBV6-5
D: -
DNA: TGTGCCAGCAGACCAAGACAGCTCTCTAACTATGGCTACACCTTC
CDR3: CASRPRQLSNYGYTF

J: TRBJ2-7
size: -
V: TRBV7-2
D: TRBD2
DNA: TGTGCCAGCAGCACACCCTCCGGGGGGGAGCAGTACTTC
CDR3: CASSTPSGGEQYF

J: TRBJ2-1
size: -
V: TRBV6-4
D: TRBD1
DNA: TGTGCCAGCAGTGACTCCGAGGGGGCTGTCGGTGAGCAGTTCTTC
CDR3: CASSDSEGAVGEQFF

J: TRBJ2-7
size: few
V: TRBV5-1
D: TRBD2
DNA: TGCGCCAGCAGCTTGGAAGCGGGGGGGAGCTACGAGCAGTACTTC
CDR3: CASSLEAGGSYEQYF

J: TRBJ1-2
size: -
V: TRBV28
D: TRBD1
DNA: TGTGCCAGCAGGGAGGACAGGGAGGTCTATGGCTACACCTTC
CDR3: CASREDREVYGYTF

J: TRBJ1-5
size: -
V: TRBV7-8
D: TRBD1
DNA: TGTGCCAGCAGGGGAGACAGGGGGCATGGCAATCAGCCCCAGCATTTT
CDR3: CASRGDRGHGNQPQHF

J: TRBJ1-1
size: -
V: TRBV6-1
D: -
DNA: TGTGCCAGCACTCCCCAGGGTTTCAATGAAGCTTTCTTT
CDR3: CASTPQGFNEAFF

J: TRBJ1-5
size: -
V: TRBV30
D: TRBD1
DNA: TGTGCCTGGACCCTGACAGGGGGCGATCAGCCCCAGCATTTT
CDR3: CAWTLTGGDQPQHF

J: TRBJ1-2
size: -
V: TRBV19
D: TRBD1
DNA: TGTGCCAGCATACAGGGGGAAGATGGCTACACCTTC
CDR3: CASIQGEDGYTF

J: TRBJ2-1
size: once
V: TRBV7-2
D: -
DNA: TGTGCCAGCAGCCTCAAAAGGGGGAATGAGCAGTTCTTC
CDR3: CASSLKRGNEQFF

J: TRBJ2-3
size: -
V: TRBV10-3
D: -
DNA: TGTGCCATCAGTGATCAGGAGGGCGAGGCCTTT
CDR3: CAISDQEGEAF

J: TRBJ2-2
size: -
V: TRBV27
D: TRBD1
DNA: TGTGCCAGCAGTTTACGGACAGGAGGCACCGGGGAGCTGTTTTTT
CDR3: CASSLRTGGTGELFF

J: TRBJ1-1
size: few
V: TRBV12-5
D: -
DNA: TGTGCTAGTGGTTTAAACGGAGCTAGCGCTTTCTTT
CDR3: CASGLNGASAFF

J: TRBJ2-5
size: -
V: TRBV25-1
D: -
DNA: TGTGCCAGCACCTTGCAAGAGACCCAGTACTTC
CDR3: CASTLQETQYF

J: TRBJ1-1
size: -
V: TRBV15
D: -
DNA: TGTGCCACCAGCACCCCCGAGGTGATCACTGAAGCTTTCTTT
CDR3: CATSTPEVITEAFF